This T cell receptor (beta chain) was found in a study of neurological immune-mediated disorders. Ten or more counts support this clonotype. Its antigen is currently unknown. Study-wide findings and caveats: In HTLV-1-associated myelopathy, TCR clonal expansion was greatest, and in multiple sclerosis it was least, below healthy controls. No sharing of CDR3 amino acid sequences was observed among expanded clones across subjects, suggesting private repertoires in all groups.

Time point in this sample: technical triplicate 2. Sorted libraries came from some 1 million CD4+ or CD8+ T cells. The cDNA came from 5'RACE with 10-nucleotide random UMIs. TCRdb re-analysed the 5' RACE reads in MiXCR, keeping a single row per CDR3 protein. Of roughly 30,000 distinct CDR3 sequences listed, 13% were seen once; the top ten hold more than 4.5%. Germline V gene sequence: CDR1 MNHNS, CDR2 SASEGT. V lost 6 bases and J 1 base, leaving 16 bases between the germline ends. This CDR3 is 15 amino acids long. The source is a female donor with HTLV-1-associated myelopathy (HAM/TSP). Source material: CD4+ T cells from blood. This chain links TRBV6-1 with TRBJ2-7; D may match TRBD1 or TRBD2 (5 bases each). The CDR3 DNA is TGTGCCAGCAGCGACATTGGGACCGCTTCCTACGAGCAGTACTTC. The encoded protein is CASSDIGTASYEQYF.